Each of the 12 T cell receptor beta chains below was sequenced from the same sample in a study of cytomegalovirus exposure and HLA in healthy donors. Vbeta (60) and Jbeta (13) primers were used in the PCR. Profiling relied on immunoSEQ multiplex PCR, and the TCRdb table lists in-frame clones only, not all of them. The sample yields about 160,000 clones, 80% to 90% seen once. Specimen: PBMCs. These receptors were obtained from a woman between 18 and 29 years old in good health and CMV-seronegative.

The chain has TRBV28 and TRBJ1-6; a possible D gene is TRBD1 (6 bases). Trimming took 2 bases from V and 14 from J, leaving 22 bases between them. The germline gives CDR1 MDHEN, CDR2 SYDVKM. CDR3 length equals 16 residues. The CDR3 loop is CASSLIGRDIIQSLHF. Written as DNA, the CDR3 is TGTGCCAGCAGTTTAATTGGCCGGGACATAATTCAATCCCTCCACTTT.

The gene calls are TRBV6-1 and TRBJ1-2, with 8 bases aligning to TRBD1. V gave up 6 bases and J gave up 4 bases; unmatched junction bases: 7. Looked up from germline, CDR1 is MNHNS and CDR2 is SASEGT. The CDR3 spans 14 residues. As DNA, the CDR3 is TGTGCCAGCAGCCGGACAGGGACCGGCTATGGCTACACCTTC. This sequence encodes CASSRTGTGYGYTF.

The gene calls are TRBV6-5 and TRBJ2-5, with D perhaps matching TRBD1 (7 bases). The end of the DNA is better explained by TRBJ2-7, so the J call may be wrong. Germline-derived CDR1 and CDR2 are MNHEY and SVGAGI. The CDR3 contains 14 residues. CDR3 sequence (DNA): TGTGCCAGCAGTGACAGGGATGGGGGGCACGAGCAGTACTTC. Protein sequence: CASSDRDGGHEQYF.

This clone was seen a few times. V gene TRBV2 combines with J gene TRBJ2-1; 14 nucleotides line up with TRBD2. After removal of 4 bases from V and 10 bases from J, the junction contained 9 bases not matched to a gene. The germline CDR1 and CDR2 sequences are SNHLY and FYNNEI. The CDR3 runs 16 residues. CDR3 nucleotides: TGTGCCAGCAGTGGATACATGGGACTAGCGGGAGAGGAGCAGTTCTTC. It translates to CASSGYMGLAGEEQFF. The full variable domain, its missing parts supplied by reference TRBV2 and TRBJ2-1, is EPEVTQTPSHQVTQMGQEVILRCVPISNHLYFYWYRQILGQKVEFLVSFYNNEISEKSEIFDDQFSVERPDGSNFTLKIRSTKLEDSAMYFCASSGYMGLAGEEQFFGPGTRLTVL.

The rearrangement links TRBV28 to TRBJ2-5; D is possibly TRBD2 (5 bases). This CDR3 has 14 residues. The germline CDR1 and CDR2 sequences are MDHEN and SYDVKM. Trimming took 5 bases from V and 4 from J, leaving 14 bases between them. CDR3 nucleotides: TGTGCCAGCAGTCCCCCCGGGGAAATAGAGACCCAGTACTTC. It encodes CASSPPGEIETQYF. The entire variable domain, with the rest obtained from reference TRBV28 and TRBJ2-5, is as follows: DVKVTQSSRYLVKRTGEKVFLECVQDMDHENMFWYRQDPGLGLRLIYFSYDVKMKEKGDIPEGYSVSREKKERFSLILESASTNQTSMYLCASSPPGEIETQYFGPGTRLLVL.

This clone has more than one count but fewer than ten. The chain uses TRBV10-3 and TRBJ1-1, with D tentatively TRBD1 (6 bases). CDR1 is ENHRY and CDR2 is SYGVKD in the germline V gene. Deletions cut 7 bases from V and 3 bases from J, with 18 bases between. This CDR3 contains 15 residues. The CDR3 DNA follows: TGTGCCATCAATCGGAGGCAAGCAGGGGACACTGAAGCTTTCTTT. Its protein is CAINRRQAGDTEAFF.

As concerns this clone: A read error may produce the germline difference seen at one junction end. J is TRBJ1-1 and V is TRBV27, with D perhaps matching TRBD1 (5 bases). Per germline, CDR1 MNHEY and CDR2 SMNVEV (reference sequence). The CDR3 runs to 15 residues. CDR3 sequence (DNA): TGCGCGACGAGGGTGGGGGGTAGGCCGAACACTGAAGCTTTCTTT. Translating it yields CATRVGGRPNTEAFF.

V usage is TRBV11-2 and J usage is TRBJ2-5; a possible D gene is TRBD2 (6 bases). Germline V gene data show CDR1 as SGHAT and CDR2 as FQNNGV. The ends were cut back, 5 bases at V and 2 bases at J, with 15 bases in the middle. The CDR3 extends over 15 amino acids. CDR3: CASSPRLGSQETQYF. The CDR3 DNA sequence: TGTGCCAGCAGCCCCCGACTAGGATCGCAAGAGACCCAGTACTTC.

This clone was picked up a small number of times. Distinct nucleotide sequences in the sample also encode this CDR3. This chain connects TRBV6-5 to TRBJ2-7, with 11 nucleotides matching TRBD1. CDR1 MNHEY and CDR2 SVGAGI come from the germline V gene. The CDR3 is 14 residues long. V trimming: 2 bases; J trimming: 5 bases; junction bases outside the gene matches: 2. CDR3 amino acids: CASSYGQGAHEQYF. The DNA for the CDR3 is TGTGCCAGCAGTTACGGACAGGGGGCACACGAGCAGTACTTC.

The chain couples TRBV27 to TRBJ2-7; tentative D call: TRBD1 (6 bases). The CDR3 is made up of 14 amino acids. The germline V gene has CDR1 MNHEY and CDR2 SMNVEV (reference sequence). The V and J ends lost 5 bases and 0 bases respectively, with 11 bases between them. This chain's CDR3 is CASSPGTFSYEQYF. CDR3 in DNA: TGTGCCAGCAGTCCCGGGACATTCTCCTACGAGCAGTACTTC.

The chain uses TRBV5-1 and TRBJ2-1, with D possibly TRBD2 on 5 matching bases. There are 13 residues in the CDR3. Germline V gene data show CDR1 as SGHRS and CDR2 as YFSETQ. V shed 3 bases and J shed 4 bases, with 8 bases lying between them. The CDR3 region has the DNA TGCGCCAGCAGCTCCACTAGTTACAATGAGCAGTTCTTC. This codes for CASSSTSYNEQFF.

V usage is TRBV4-3 and J usage is TRBJ1-4, with TRBD1 as a possible D gene (5 bases). Trimming cost V 4 bases and J 7 bases, with 13 bases left between them. The germline V gene encodes CDR1 LGHNA and CDR2 YSLEER. The CDR3 is 14 residues long. The CDR3 DNA is TGCGCCAGCAGCCGTAACAGTGACAGTGAAAAACTGTTTTTT. Amino acids: CASSRNSDSEKLFF.